A selection of T cell receptor beta chains follows, all from one sample in a study of technical replicates of blood from several donors. Using immunoSEQ multiplex PCR, the repertoire was profiled, and TCRdb retains in-frame clones only, with some absent. The sample yields about 59,000 clones, around 95% seen once. The specimen sequenced was PBMCs. All receptors come from a human donor in good health. Some clones in this sample may be carry-over from other donors' samples. Both conserved end residues are part of each CDR3. D genes are given only for firm matches. Clone sizes are given selectively: once, few, many, or a class where the clone is expanded.

V: TRBV2
length: 14
size: NA
D: NA
J: TRBJ1-2
DNA: TGTGCCAGCACGTCTCGAAGGGGGAACTATGGCTACACCTTC
CDR3: CASTSRRGNYGYTF

V: TRBV2
length: 15
size: once
D: NA
J: TRBJ1-2
DNA: TGTGCCAGCACCTACCTGAAACAGACTAACTATGGCTACACCTTC
CDR3: CASTYLKQTNYGYTF

V: TRBV10-3
length: 15
size: NA
D: TRBD1
J: TRBJ1-2
DNA: TGTGCCATCAGTCTGTTGGGACAGGGGAGCGATGGCTACACCTTC
CDR3: CAISLLGQGSDGYTF

V: TRBV7-2
length: 14
size: NA
D: TRBD2
J: TRBJ2-5
DNA: TGTGCCAGCAGCTTGGGACTAGCACAAGAGACCCAGTACTTC
CDR3: CASSLGLAQETQYF

V: TRBV4-2
length: 17
size: NA
D: TRBD1
J: TRBJ2-7
DNA: TGTGCCAGCAGCCAAGACGATACGGGACAGGGAACCTACGAGCAGTACTTC
CDR3: CASSQDDTGQGTYEQYF

V: TRBV18
length: 15
size: NA
D: NA
J: TRBJ1-2
DNA: TGTGCCAGCTCACCGATCAGGGCATTTAGCTATGGCTACACCTTC
CDR3: CASSPIRAFSYGYTF

V: TRBV5-3
length: 15
size: NA
D: NA
J: TRBJ2-7
DNA: TGTGCCAGAAGCGTCTCGGGAACGAGATCCTACGAGCAGTACTTC
CDR3: CARSVSGTRSYEQYF

V: TRBV23-1
length: 16
size: NA
D: TRBD1
J: TRBJ2-3
DNA: TGCGCCAGCAAGCAGGGGACAGCCCCTGTGAGAGATACGCAGTATTTT
CDR3: CASKQGTAPVRDTQYF

V: TRBV5-8
length: 13
size: NA
D: NA
J: TRBJ2-7
DNA: TGTGCCAGCACCACCAGGGCCCGGGCCGAGCAGTACTTC
CDR3: CASTTRARAEQYF

V: TRBV7-6
length: 12
size: NA
D: NA
J: TRBJ2-7
DNA: TGTGCCAGCAGCTCCCCGAGCGGCGAGCAGTACTTC
CDR3: CASSSPSGEQYF

V: TRBV19
length: 16
size: NA
D: NA
J: TRBJ2-6
DNA: TGTGCCAGTAGTATAGGCGGTGCCTCTGGGGCCAACGTCCTGACTTTC
CDR3: CASSIGGASGANVLTF

V: TRBV2
length: 16
size: NA
D: NA
J: TRBJ2-7
DNA: TGTGCCAGCAGTGAAAGGGGAGGGGGTGGATCCTACGAGCAGTACTTC
CDR3: CASSERGGGGSYEQYF

V: TRBV5-1
length: 15
size: once
D: TRBD1
J: TRBJ2-5
DNA: TGCGCCAGCAGCCGAGAGGGACAGCAATACGAGACCCAGTACTTC
CDR3: CASSREGQQYETQYF